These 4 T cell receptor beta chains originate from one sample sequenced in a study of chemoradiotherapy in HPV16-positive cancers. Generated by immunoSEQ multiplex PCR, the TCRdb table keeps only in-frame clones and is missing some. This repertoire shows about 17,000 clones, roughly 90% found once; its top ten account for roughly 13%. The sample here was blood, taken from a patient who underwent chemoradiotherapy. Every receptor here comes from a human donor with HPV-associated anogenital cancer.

The CDR3 loop is CASSGGQGKAFF. Written as DNA, the CDR3 is TGCGCCAGCAGTGGGGGACAAGGCAAAGCTTTCTTT. V is TRBV10-1 and J is TRBJ1-1, with D possibly being TRBD1 (6 bases). The V and J ends lost 4 bases and 9 bases respectively, with 12 bases between them. CDR3 length: 12 amino acids. CDR1 and CDR2 (germline): WNHNN, SYGVQD (reference sequence).

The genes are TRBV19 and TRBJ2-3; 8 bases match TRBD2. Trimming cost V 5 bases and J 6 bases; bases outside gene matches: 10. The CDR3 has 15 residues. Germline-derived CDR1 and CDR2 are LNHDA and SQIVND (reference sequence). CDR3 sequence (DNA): TGTGCCAGTAGTCTCCGCGGGGGGCCCTTTGATACGCAGTATTTT. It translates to CASSLRGGPFDTQYF.

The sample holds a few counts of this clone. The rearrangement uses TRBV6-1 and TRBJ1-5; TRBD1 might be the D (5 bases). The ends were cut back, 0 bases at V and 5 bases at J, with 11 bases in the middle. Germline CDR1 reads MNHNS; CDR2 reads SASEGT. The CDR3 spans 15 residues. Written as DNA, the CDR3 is TGTGCCAGCAGTGAAGCGCGGACAACCGATCAGCCCCAGCATTTT. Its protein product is CASSEARTTDQPQHF.

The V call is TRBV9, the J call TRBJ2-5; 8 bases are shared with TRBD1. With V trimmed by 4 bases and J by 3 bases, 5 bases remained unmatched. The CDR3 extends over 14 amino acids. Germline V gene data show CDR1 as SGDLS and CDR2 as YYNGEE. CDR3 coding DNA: TGTGCCAGCAGCACACAGGGGGGAAAAGAGACCCAGTACTTC. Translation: CASSTQGGKETQYF.